This is a list of T cell receptor beta chains from one sample in a study of breast tumors, draining lymph nodes, adjacent tissues. TCRdb analysed the multiplex PCR reads with MiXCR anew, one entry per CDR3 protein. The table includes 250,000 or so distinct CDR3 sequences, about 30% detected once. Sequenced sample: axillary lymph node tissue. These receptors all stem from a female donor with breast cancer. Some clones in this sample may be carry-over from other donors' samples. Both conserved end residues are part of each CDR3. A D gene is named only where the DNA matches it firmly.

V gene: TRBV14; CDR3 length: 22; J gene: TRBJ2-5; D gene: TRBD2; CDR3 protein: CASSQDRSGAGGPSRYQETQYF
V gene: TRBV7-2; CDR3 length: 13; J gene: TRBJ1-5; D gene: TRBD1; CDR3 protein: CASSTGGRETQHF
V gene: TRBV9; CDR3 length: 15; J gene: TRBJ2-3; D gene: TRBD2; CDR3 protein: CASSPSGRDTDTQYF
V gene: TRBV30; CDR3 length: 14; J gene: TRBJ2-7; D gene: -; CDR3 protein: CAWGHDRPLYGQYF
V gene: TRBV12-3/TRBV12-4; CDR3 length: 14; J gene: TRBJ2-7; D gene: TRBD2; CDR3 protein: CASSFGTSGREQYF
V gene: TRBV10-3; CDR3 length: 15; J gene: TRBJ2-1; D gene: TRBD2; CDR3 protein: CAISDSGSSYNEQFF
V gene: TRBV9; CDR3 length: 16; J gene: TRBJ2-2; D gene: -; CDR3 protein: CAFDFIEGEDTGALFF
V gene: TRBV4-1; CDR3 length: 16; J gene: TRBJ2-3; D gene: -; CDR3 protein: CASSSGQGGGYDTQYF
V gene: TRBV15; CDR3 length: 19; J gene: TRBJ1-6; D gene: -; CDR3 protein: CATSRSWDASATDTGALHF
V gene: TRBV6-5; CDR3 length: 17; J gene: TRBJ1-3; D gene: TRBD1; CDR3 protein: CASSHSSTAGGGNTIYF
V gene: TRBV11-3; CDR3 length: 15; J gene: TRBJ2-7; D gene: -; CDR3 protein: CASSYRGEGSYEQYF
V gene: TRBV12-3/TRBV12-4; CDR3 length: 14; J gene: TRBJ2-3; D gene: TRBD1; CDR3 protein: CASSFRTGSDTQYF
V gene: TRBV20-1; CDR3 length: 14; J gene: TRBJ1-2; D gene: TRBD1; CDR3 protein: CSATRGQGAQGYTF
V gene: TRBV20-1; CDR3 length: 11; J gene: TRBJ2-5; D gene: -; CDR3 protein: CSALPGETQYF
V gene: TRBV24-1; CDR3 length: 16; J gene: TRBJ2-5; D gene: TRBD2; CDR3 protein: CATSDLASGSDETQYF
V gene: TRBV5-1; CDR3 length: 13; J gene: TRBJ2-2; D gene: TRBD1; CDR3 protein: CAPGDRGGGELFF
V gene: TRBV19; CDR3 length: 14; J gene: TRBJ2-2; D gene: TRBD2; CDR3 protein: CASEGLAGTGELFF
V gene: TRBV5-1; CDR3 length: 15; J gene: TRBJ2-1; D gene: TRBD2; CDR3 protein: CASSRTSGVPNEQFF
V gene: TRBV10-3; CDR3 length: 14; J gene: TRBJ2-6; D gene: -; CDR3 protein: CAISQGSGANVLTF
V gene: TRBV30; CDR3 length: 14; J gene: TRBJ2-7; D gene: TRBD1; CDR3 protein: CAWGRGTGPYEQYF
V gene: TRBV12-3/TRBV12-4; CDR3 length: 18; J gene: TRBJ2-3; D gene: TRBD1; CDR3 protein: CASSYFPRAGGASDTQYF
V gene: TRBV7-9; CDR3 length: 17; J gene: TRBJ2-3; D gene: -; CDR3 protein: CASSFSRDYSTTDTQYF
V gene: TRBV27; CDR3 length: 15; J gene: TRBJ2-1; D gene: -; CDR3 protein: CASSLSYSGYNEQFF
V gene: TRBV2; CDR3 length: 15; J gene: TRBJ2-7; D gene: TRBD2; CDR3 protein: CAISEPGTSGSEQYF
V gene: TRBV11-3; CDR3 length: 16; J gene: TRBJ2-6; D gene: TRBD2; CDR3 protein: CASSSRGRVGANVLTF
V gene: TRBV6-5; CDR3 length: 19; J gene: TRBJ2-4; D gene: TRBD2; CDR3 protein: CASSYVGLAATLAKNIQYF
V gene: TRBV5-4; CDR3 length: 14; J gene: TRBJ2-3; D gene: TRBD2; CDR3 protein: CASSLAGGPPTQYF
V gene: TRBV20-1; CDR3 length: 8; J gene: TRBJ1-4; D gene: -; CDR3 protein: CSARDRGF
V gene: TRBV5-8; CDR3 length: 17; J gene: TRBJ2-5; D gene: TRBD1; CDR3 protein: CASSLASGTGMLETQYF
V gene: TRBV5-5; CDR3 length: 15; J gene: TRBJ2-7; D gene: TRBD2; CDR3 protein: CASSSPGLPLYEQYF
V gene: TRBV11-2; CDR3 length: 17; J gene: TRBJ2-6; D gene: -; CDR3 protein: CASSLVGRSSGANVLTF
V gene: TRBV5-5; CDR3 length: 16; J gene: TRBJ2-7; D gene: TRBD2; CDR3 protein: CASSLHPRGGVNEQYF
V gene: TRBV19; CDR3 length: 16; J gene: TRBJ2-1; D gene: TRBD1; CDR3 protein: CASTGGTGSSYNEQFF
V gene: TRBV30; CDR3 length: 14; J gene: TRBJ1-2; D gene: TRBD1; CDR3 protein: CAWSVAGGLTGYTF
V gene: TRBV30; CDR3 length: 16; J gene: TRBJ2-2; D gene: TRBD1; CDR3 protein: CAWSRSRQGYTGELFF
V gene: TRBV20-1; CDR3 length: 12; J gene: TRBJ2-1; D gene: TRBD1; CDR3 protein: CSGTGGYNEQFF
V gene: TRBV11-3; CDR3 length: 15; J gene: TRBJ1-2; D gene: -; CDR3 protein: CASSLSGTTNYGYTF
V gene: TRBV24-1; CDR3 length: 14; J gene: TRBJ2-1; D gene: -; CDR3 protein: CATSDLPSYNEQFF
V gene: TRBV12-3/TRBV12-4; CDR3 length: 12; J gene: TRBJ2-4; D gene: -; CDR3 protein: CASTFGLNIQYF
V gene: TRBV7-2; CDR3 length: 13; J gene: TRBJ2-7; D gene: -; CDR3 protein: CASSAGGIYEQYF
V gene: TRBV9; CDR3 length: 15; J gene: TRBJ2-3; D gene: TRBD2; CDR3 protein: CASSVGAGGTDTQYF
V gene: TRBV6-2/TRBV6-3; CDR3 length: 12; J gene: TRBJ2-7; D gene: -; CDR3 protein: CASSYTGYEQYF
V gene: TRBV12-3/TRBV12-4; CDR3 length: 12; J gene: TRBJ2-7; D gene: TRBD2; CDR3 protein: CASSSGGYEQYF
V gene: TRBV3-2; CDR3 length: 13; J gene: TRBJ1-1; D gene: -; CDR3 protein: CANSHGGRTEAFF
V gene: TRBV15; CDR3 length: 15; J gene: TRBJ2-2; D gene: -; CDR3 protein: CATSRDRGPAVELFF
V gene: TRBV12-3/TRBV12-4; CDR3 length: 14; J gene: TRBJ1-1; D gene: TRBD1; CDR3 protein: CASSLGPQGAEAFF
V gene: TRBV20-1; CDR3 length: 11; J gene: TRBJ2-5; D gene: -; CDR3 protein: CSAPTGETQYF
V gene: TRBV28; CDR3 length: 14; J gene: TRBJ2-7; D gene: -; CDR3 protein: CASSRPGYDSLQYF
V gene: TRBV5-5; CDR3 length: 15; J gene: TRBJ1-1; D gene: TRBD1; CDR3 protein: CASSLITGGSTEAFF
V gene: TRBV15; CDR3 length: 14; J gene: TRBJ2-5; D gene: -; CDR3 protein: CATSRDLGIETQYF
V gene: TRBV11-2; CDR3 length: 16; J gene: TRBJ2-5; D gene: TRBD2; CDR3 protein: CASSATGTSGRETQYF
V gene: TRBV18; CDR3 length: 13; J gene: TRBJ1-2; D gene: TRBD1; CDR3 protein: CASSPTGERGYTF
V gene: TRBV3-2; CDR3 length: 15; J gene: TRBJ1-3; D gene: -; CDR3 protein: CASSPARGAGNTIYF
V gene: TRBV3-1; CDR3 length: 18; J gene: TRBJ2-5; D gene: TRBD1; CDR3 protein: CASSQEIGQGRGTETQYF